The 21 T cell receptor beta chains below come from one sample, sequenced in a study of blood T cell repertoires in COVID-19. Sequenced by immunoSEQ multiplex PCR; TCRdb stores in-frame clones only, minus some. The table records about 46,000 clones, around 86% of them present only once. The sequenced sample was peripheral blood. The source of these receptors is a human donor in a cohort sampled during active COVID-19.

The chain carries TRBV27 and TRBJ2-2, with TRBD2 identical over 10 bases. CDR1 and CDR2 from the germline V gene are MNHEY and SMNVEV (reference sequence). V lost 4 bases and J lost 3; bases outside the gene matches: 5. This CDR3 is 16 amino acids long. CDR3 sequence: CASSSRTSGDTGELFF. CDR3 sequence (DNA): TGTGCCAGCAGTTCCAGGACTAGCGGCGACACCGGGGAGCTGTTTTTT.

The V call is TRBV30, the J call TRBJ1-4; D might be TRBD1 (5 bases). This CDR3 region has 15 residues. V shed 3 bases and J shed 2 bases, with 13 bases lying between them. Germline loops: CDR1 GTSNPN, CDR2 SVGIG (reference sequence). The CDR3 loop is CAWSEGVPTNEKLFF. The CDR3 region has the DNA TGTGCCTGGAGCGAAGGGGTTCCGACTAATGAAAAACTGTTTTTT.

The J gene is TRBJ2-3, the V gene TRBV7-3; 8 bases are a match to TRBD2. Germline CDR1 SGHTA, CDR2 FQGTGA. V lost 5 bases, J lost 0 bases, and 7 bases stayed unmatched. The CDR3 runs to 16 residues. The CDR3 DNA reads TGTGCCAGCAGCCTTGGGACTAGTTCTAGCACAGATACGCAGTATTTT. It yields the protein CASSLGTSSSTDTQYF.

This chain links TRBV28 with TRBJ2-7; D not resolved. V shed 2 bases and J shed 2 bases, with 7 bases lying between them. CDR1 and CDR2 (germline): MDHEN, SYDVKM. The CDR3 length is 13 residues. CDR3 sequence reads: CASSLRLTYEQYF. DNA for the CDR3: TGTGCCAGCAGTTTACGGTTGACCTACGAGCAGTACTTC.

The genes are TRBV29-1 and TRBJ1-2, with D unclear. V lost 6 bases, J lost 5 bases, and 22 bases lay in between. The CDR3 covers 15 residues. Germline lookup yields CDR1 SQVTM and CDR2 ANQGSEA. The CDR3 region has the DNA TGCAGCGTCACATTCTACAGCAAGCTTTTTTATGGCTACACCTTC. Its protein is CSVTFYSKLFYGYTF.

As DNA, the CDR3 is TGCGCCAGCAGTGGGGACAGGGGGCAATACGAGCAGTACTTC. It is translated as CASSGDRGQYEQYF. V and J are TRBV10-2 and TRBJ2-7; 12 nucleotides line up with TRBD1. The V segment lost 4 bases and the J segment 4 bases; nucleotides outside the gene matches: 2. This CDR3 has 14 amino acids. In germline, CDR1 is WSHSY, CDR2 SAAADI.

V gene TRBV5-1 combines with J gene TRBJ2-1; 11 bases align to TRBD2. V trimming: 6 bases; J trimming: 0 bases; junction bases outside the gene matches: 2. The V gene's germline CDR1 is SGHRS and CDR2 YFSETQ. CDR3 length: 15 residues. The CDR3 sequence: CASKGLAGSYNEQFF. CDR3 DNA: TGCGCCAGCAAAGGACTAGCGGGCTCCTACAATGAGCAGTTCTTC.

This clone was observed a single time. This chain's CDR3 is CASSQDSGGEQYF. The CDR3 DNA follows: TGTGCCAGCAGCCAAGATTCCGGGGGCGAGCAGTACTTC. The chain has TRBV14 and TRBJ2-7; D may be TRBD2 (6 bases). In germline, CDR1 is SGHDN, CDR2 FVKESK. The CDR3 sequence is 13 residues long. Trimming shortened V by 0 bases and J by 6 bases, and 9 bases separated the two germline ends.

The genes are TRBV7-9 and TRBJ1-2, with a possible D match to TRBD1 (6 bases). CDR3 length equals 13 residues. V gave up 4 bases and J gave up 4 bases, with 10 bases separating them. Germline V gives CDR1 SEHNR, CDR2 FQNEAQ (reference sequence). The CDR3 region has the DNA TGTGCCAGCAGCTCCGCAGGGGTCTATGGCTACACCTTC. This encodes CASSSAGVYGYTF.

The chain couples TRBV7-2 to TRBJ1-2, with 8 nucleotides matching TRBD1. The CDR3 is 14 amino acids. V lost 3 bases and J lost 6; bases outside the gene matches: 6. Germline CDR1 SGHTA, CDR2 FQGNSA. The CDR3 sequence: CASSLTGQGHGYTF. The CDR3 region has the DNA TGTGCCAGCAGCTTGACTGGACAGGGTCATGGCTACACCTTC.

This clone was counted once. The rearrangement joins TRBV14 to TRBJ1-3, with a tentative D call TRBD1 (6 bases). The germline V and J ends were trimmed by 1 base and 4 bases, with 17 bases remaining between them. The germline gives CDR1 SGHDN, CDR2 FVKESK. The CDR3 runs to 17 residues. The CDR3 reads CASSQGWGLTGGNTIYF. CDR3 DNA: TGTGCCAGCAGCCAAGGCTGGGGGCTTACGGGAGGAAACACCATATATTTT.

The chain has TRBV6-5 and TRBJ1-6; D gene ambiguous. Trimming removed 2 bases from V and 6 bases from J, with 2 bases in between. Germline lookup yields CDR1 MNHEY and CDR2 SVGAGI. The CDR3 runs 12 residues. CDR3 amino acids: CASSYLNSPLHF. The CDR3 DNA reads TGTGCCAGCAGTTACCTTAATTCACCCCTCCACTTT.

This chain connects TRBV7-3 to TRBJ2-7, with a weak D call TRBD1 (5 bases). Germline values: CDR1 SGHTA, CDR2 FQGTGA. Trimming stripped 4 bases from V and 6 bases from J, with 13 bases between. The CDR3 runs 13 residues. The CDR3 DNA reads as TGTGCCAGCAGCTCCGTGCGGACAAGCGAGCAGTACTTC. Its protein product is CASSSVRTSEQYF.

The rearrangement joins TRBV2 to TRBJ2-5; 11 bases agree with TRBD2. The CDR3 runs to 16 residues. Trimming took 3 bases from V and 2 from J; bases not matched to a gene: 5. Germline lookup yields CDR1 SNHLY and CDR2 FYNNEI. The chain's CDR3 is CASSESLAGGQETQYF. The CDR3 DNA reads TGTGCCAGCAGTGAGAGCCTAGCGGGGGGTCAAGAGACCCAGTACTTC.

Concerning this clone itself: Distinct nucleotide sequences in the sample also encode this CDR3. This chain joins TRBV2 and TRBJ1-4; D perhaps matches TRBD1 (6 bases). Trimming removed 7 bases at V and 7 bases at J, with 19 bases between. Per germline, CDR1 SNHLY and CDR2 FYNNEI. The CDR3 totals 15 residues. The CDR3 sequence: CASKSQGSTGEKLFF. CDR3 nucleotide sequence: TGTGCCAGCAAATCGCAGGGGAGCACTGGTGAAAAACTGTTTTTT.

The rearrangement links TRBV6-2 or TRBV6-3 to TRBJ2-7, with D hard to call. Germline assignment: CDR1 MNHEY and CDR2 SVGEGT. V lost 0 bases to trimming and J lost 4 bases, with 7 bases between them. The CDR3 runs 13 residues. CDR3 region: CASSYSPRYEQYF. CDR3 nucleotide sequence: TGTGCCAGCAGTTACTCGCCCCGGTACGAGCAGTACTTC.

The chain carries TRBV5-1 and TRBJ1-1; 8 nucleotides align to TRBD1. Losses at the gene ends were 4 bases for V and 5 bases for J; bases not matched to a gene: 7. The CDR3 contains 14 residues. CDR1 is SGHRS, CDR2 YFSETQ, per germline. CDR3 residues: CASSPGQGVTEAFF. Written as DNA, the CDR3 is TGCGCCAGCAGCCCAGGACAGGGAGTGACTGAAGCTTTCTTT.

This sequence joins TRBV7-9 and TRBJ1-6, with 7 bases lining up with TRBD1. The V gene's germline CDR1 is SEHNR and CDR2 FQNEAQ (reference sequence). The V gene end was trimmed by 4 bases and the J gene end by 8 bases; junction bases not matched to a gene: 14. The CDR3 has 17 residues. The chain's CDR3 is CASSSFGGGALDSPLHF. The DNA of the CDR3 is TGTGCCAGCAGCTCGTTTGGAGGGGGCGCGTTGGATTCACCCCTCCACTTT.

This sequence joins TRBV6-5 and TRBJ1-1; D is ambiguous. Trimming pared 7 bases from V and 2 bases from J, leaving 14 bases between. The V gene's germline CDR1 is MNHEY and CDR2 SVGAGI. This CDR3 contains 14 residues. CDR3 nucleotides: TGTGCCAGCATCACCCCGGGAGGAAACACTGAAGCTTTCTTT. Its translation: CASITPGGNTEAFF.

CDR3 sequence (DNA): TGTGCCAGCAGTGAGGGACAGATATACGAGCAGTACTTC. As protein: CASSEGQIYEQYF. The chain has TRBV12-3 or TRBV12-4 and TRBJ2-7, with 7 bases fitting TRBD1. The V gene end was trimmed by 5 bases and the J gene end by 4 bases; junction bases not matched to a gene: 5. The CDR3 runs 13 residues.

The chain joins TRBV6-5 to TRBJ1-1; 10 bases align to TRBD1. With 2 bases clipped from V and 4 bases from J, the junction kept 1 base outside the gene matches. The CDR3 is 14 amino acids. In germline, CDR1 is MNHEY, CDR2 SVGAGI. The CDR3 reads CASSYRTGGTEAFF. In DNA form, the CDR3 reads TGTGCCAGCAGTTACAGGACAGGGGGCACTGAAGCTTTCTTT.